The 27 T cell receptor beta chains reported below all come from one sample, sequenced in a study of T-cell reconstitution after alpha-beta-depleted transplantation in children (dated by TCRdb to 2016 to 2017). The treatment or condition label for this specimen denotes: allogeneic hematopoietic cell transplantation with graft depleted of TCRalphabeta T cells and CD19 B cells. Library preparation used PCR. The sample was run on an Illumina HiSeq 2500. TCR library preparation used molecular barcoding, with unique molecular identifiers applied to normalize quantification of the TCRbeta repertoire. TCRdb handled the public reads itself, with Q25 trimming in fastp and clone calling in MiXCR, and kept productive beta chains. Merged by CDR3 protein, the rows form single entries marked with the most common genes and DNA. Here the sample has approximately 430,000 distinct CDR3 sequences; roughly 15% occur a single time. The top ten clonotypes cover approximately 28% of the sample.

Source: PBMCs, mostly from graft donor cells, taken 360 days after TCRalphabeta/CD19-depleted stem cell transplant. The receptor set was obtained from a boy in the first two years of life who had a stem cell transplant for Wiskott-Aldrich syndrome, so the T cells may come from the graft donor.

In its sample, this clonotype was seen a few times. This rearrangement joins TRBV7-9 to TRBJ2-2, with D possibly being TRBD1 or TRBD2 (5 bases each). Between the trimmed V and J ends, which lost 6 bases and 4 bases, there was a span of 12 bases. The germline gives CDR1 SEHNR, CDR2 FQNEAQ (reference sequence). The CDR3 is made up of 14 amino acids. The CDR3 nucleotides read TGTGCCAGCAGTCAATCAGGGACCACCGGGGAGCTGTTTTTT. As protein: CASSQSGTTGELFF.

CDR3 region: CSARDRDSRGAGELFF. Here the CDR3 DNA reads TGCAGTGCTAGAGATCGAGATAGCAGAGGTGCCGGGGAGCTGTTTTTT. The chain links TRBV20-1 to TRBJ2-2; D gene unclear. The germline V and J ends were trimmed by 0 bases and 6 bases, with 17 bases remaining between them. CDR1 is DFQATT and CDR2 is SNEGSKA in the germline V gene (reference sequence). The CDR3 covers 16 residues.

The CDR3 loop reads CASSSGSGTGELFF. In DNA, the CDR3 is TGTGCCAGCAGCTCGGGTTCGGGCACCGGGGAGCTGTTTTTT. The V call is TRBV5-6, the J call TRBJ2-2; D is ambiguous. Per the germline V gene, CDR1 is SGHDT and CDR2 is YYEEEE. Trimming removed 3 bases at V and 4 bases at J, with 10 bases between. CDR3 length: 14 amino acids. The variable domain in full, completed from reference TRBV5-6 and TRBJ2-2, reads DAGVTQSPTHLIKTRGQQVTLRCSPKSGHDTVSWYQQALGQGPQFIFQYYEEEERQRGNFPDRFSGHQFPNYSSELNVNALLLGDSALYLCASSSGSGTGELFFGEGSRLTVL.

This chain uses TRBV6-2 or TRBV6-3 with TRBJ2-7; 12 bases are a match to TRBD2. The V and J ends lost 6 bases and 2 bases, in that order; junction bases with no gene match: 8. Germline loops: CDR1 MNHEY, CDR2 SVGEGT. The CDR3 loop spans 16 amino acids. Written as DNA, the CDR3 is TGTGCCAGCAGCTCTACTAGCGGGAGGCCAACCTACGAGCAGTACTTC. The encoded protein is CASSSTSGRPTYEQYF.

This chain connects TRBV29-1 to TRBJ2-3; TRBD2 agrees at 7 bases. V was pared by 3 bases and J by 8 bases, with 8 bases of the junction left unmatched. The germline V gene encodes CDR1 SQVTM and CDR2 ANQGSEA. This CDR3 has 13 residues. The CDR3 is CSVDGGRELTQYF. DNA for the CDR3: TGCAGCGTTGATGGTGGGCGGGAGCTTACGCAGTATTTT.

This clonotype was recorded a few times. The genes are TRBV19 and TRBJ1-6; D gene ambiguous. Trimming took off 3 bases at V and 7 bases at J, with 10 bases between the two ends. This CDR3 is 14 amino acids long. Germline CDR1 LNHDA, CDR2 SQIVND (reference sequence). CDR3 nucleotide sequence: TGTGCCAGTAGTATCGGAGTGATAAATTCACCCCTCCACTTT. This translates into CASSIGVINSPLHF.

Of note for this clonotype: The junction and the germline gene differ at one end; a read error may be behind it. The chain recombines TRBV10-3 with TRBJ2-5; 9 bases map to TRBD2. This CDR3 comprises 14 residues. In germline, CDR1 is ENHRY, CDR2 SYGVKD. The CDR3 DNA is TGTGCCATCGGTGAAGGGACTAGCCCGGAGGCCCAGTACTTC. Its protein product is CAIGEGTSPEAQYF.

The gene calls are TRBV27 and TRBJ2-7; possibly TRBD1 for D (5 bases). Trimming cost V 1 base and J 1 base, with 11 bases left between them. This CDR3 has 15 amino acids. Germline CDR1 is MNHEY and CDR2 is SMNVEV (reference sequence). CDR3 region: CASSLWAGQSYEQYF. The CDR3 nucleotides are TGTGCCAGCAGTTTATGGGCAGGGCAATCCTACGAGCAGTACTTC.

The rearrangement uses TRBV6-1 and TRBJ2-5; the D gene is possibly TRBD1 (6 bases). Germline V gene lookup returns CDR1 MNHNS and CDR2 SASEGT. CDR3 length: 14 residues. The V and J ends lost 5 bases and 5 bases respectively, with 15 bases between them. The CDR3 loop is CASSTGLVGETQYF. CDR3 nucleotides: TGTGCCAGCAGTACAGGGTTGGTGGGGGAGACCCAGTACTTC.

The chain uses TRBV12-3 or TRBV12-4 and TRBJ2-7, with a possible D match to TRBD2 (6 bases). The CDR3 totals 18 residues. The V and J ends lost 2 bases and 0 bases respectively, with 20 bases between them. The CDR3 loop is CASSLFFFRGRSSYEQYF. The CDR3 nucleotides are TGTGCCAGCAGTTTATTTTTTTTTCGGGGGAGGAGCTCCTACGAGCAGTACTTC.

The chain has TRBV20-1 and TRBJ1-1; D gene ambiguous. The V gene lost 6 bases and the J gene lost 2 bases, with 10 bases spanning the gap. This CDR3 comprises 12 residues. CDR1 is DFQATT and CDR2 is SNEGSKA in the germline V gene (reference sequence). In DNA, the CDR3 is TGCAGTGCACGGACGGTTAACACTGAAGCTTTCTTT. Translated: CSARTVNTEAFF.

In DNA, the CDR3 is TGTGCCATCAGTGAGATTGGGAGGAGCGGGGGCACAGATACGCAGTATTTT. Encoded protein: CAISEIGRSGGTDTQYF. This chain links TRBV10-3 with TRBJ2-3, with 7 bases identical to TRBD2. Germline CDR1 ENHRY, CDR2 SYGVKD. V was pared by 2 bases and J by 1 base, with 9 bases of the junction left unmatched. The CDR3 has 17 amino acids.

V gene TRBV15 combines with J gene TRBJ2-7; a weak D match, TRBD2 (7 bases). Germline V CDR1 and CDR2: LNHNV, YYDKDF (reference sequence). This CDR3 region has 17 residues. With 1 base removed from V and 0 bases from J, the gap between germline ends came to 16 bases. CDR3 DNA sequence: TGTGCCACCAGCAGAGGGGGAGGGCGAGGGGGCTCCTACGAGCAGTACTTC. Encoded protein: CATSRGGGRGGSYEQYF.

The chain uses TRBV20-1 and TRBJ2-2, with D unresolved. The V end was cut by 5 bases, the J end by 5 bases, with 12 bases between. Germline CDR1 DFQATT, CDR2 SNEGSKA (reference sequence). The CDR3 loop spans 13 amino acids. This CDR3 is CSAQPHNTGELFF. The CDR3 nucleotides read TGCAGTGCTCAACCACATAATACCGGGGAGCTGTTTTTT.

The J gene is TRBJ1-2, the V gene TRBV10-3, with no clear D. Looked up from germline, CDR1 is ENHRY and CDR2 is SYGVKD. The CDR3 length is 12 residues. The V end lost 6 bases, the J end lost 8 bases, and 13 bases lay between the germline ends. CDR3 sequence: CAIRPPLRGYTF. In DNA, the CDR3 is TGTGCCATCAGGCCCCCCTTAAGGGGCTACACCTTC.

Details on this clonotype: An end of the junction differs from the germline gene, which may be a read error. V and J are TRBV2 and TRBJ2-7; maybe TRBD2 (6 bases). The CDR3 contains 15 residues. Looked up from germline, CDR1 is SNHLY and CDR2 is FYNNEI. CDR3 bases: TGTGCCAGCATAAAACTACCTAGCGATTCCTACAAGCAGTACTTC. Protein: CASIKLPSDSYKQYF.

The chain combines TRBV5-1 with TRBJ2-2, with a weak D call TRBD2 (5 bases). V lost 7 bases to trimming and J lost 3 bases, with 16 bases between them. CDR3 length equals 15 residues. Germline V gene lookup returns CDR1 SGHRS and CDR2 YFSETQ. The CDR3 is CASGSVSWDTGELFF. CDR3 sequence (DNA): TGCGCCAGCGGGAGCGTCAGTTGGGACACCGGGGAGCTGTTTTTT. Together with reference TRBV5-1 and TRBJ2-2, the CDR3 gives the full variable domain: KAGVTQTPRYLIKTRGQQVTLSCSPISGHRSVSWYQQTPGQGLQFLFEYFSETQRNKGNFPGRFSGRQFSNSRSEMNVSTLELGDSALYLCASGSVSWDTGELFFGEGSRLTVL.

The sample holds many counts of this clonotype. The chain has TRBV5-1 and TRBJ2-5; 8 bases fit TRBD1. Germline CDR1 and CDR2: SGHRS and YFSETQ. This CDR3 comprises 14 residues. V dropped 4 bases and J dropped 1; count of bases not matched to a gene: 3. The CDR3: CASSTGTGQETQYF. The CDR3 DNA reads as TGCGCCAGCAGCACAGGGACAGGCCAAGAGACCCAGTACTTC.

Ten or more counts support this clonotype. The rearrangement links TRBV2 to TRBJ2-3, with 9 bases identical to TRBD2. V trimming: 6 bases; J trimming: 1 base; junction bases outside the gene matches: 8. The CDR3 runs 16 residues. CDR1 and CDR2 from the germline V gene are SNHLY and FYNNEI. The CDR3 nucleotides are TGTGCCAGCAGGGTAGGGCGACTAGCGGGCACAGATACGCAGTATTTT. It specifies CASRVGRLAGTDTQYF.

The CDR3 coding sequence is TGTGCCAGCAGCGTAGGAGGACTGGGCTACAATGAGCAGTTCTTC. The encoded protein is CASSVGGLGYNEQFF. The chain carries TRBV9 and TRBJ2-1; perhaps TRBD2 as D (5 bases). V was pared by 0 bases and J by 3 bases, with 10 bases between. The CDR3 has 15 amino acids. Germline-derived CDR1 and CDR2 are SGDLS and YYNGEE. The variable domain in full, with the rest retrieved from reference TRBV9 and TRBJ2-1, is DSGVTQTPKHLITATGQRVTLRCSPRSGDLSVYWYQQSLDQGLQFLIQYYNGEERAKGNILERFSAQQFPDLHSELNLSSLELGDSALYFCASSVGGLGYNEQFFGPGTRLTVL.

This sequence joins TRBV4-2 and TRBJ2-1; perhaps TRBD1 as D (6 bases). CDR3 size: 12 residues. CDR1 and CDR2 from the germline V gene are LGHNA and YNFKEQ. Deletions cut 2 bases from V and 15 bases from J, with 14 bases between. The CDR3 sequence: CASSQSTGNWFF. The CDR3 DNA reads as TGTGCCAGCAGCCAATCTACAGGGAATTGGTTCTTC.

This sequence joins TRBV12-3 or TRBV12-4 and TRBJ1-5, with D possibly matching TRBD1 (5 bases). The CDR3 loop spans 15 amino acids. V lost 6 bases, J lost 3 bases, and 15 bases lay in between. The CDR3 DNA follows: TGTGCCAGCAGCGGGACCGCGATTTCCAATCAGCCCCAGCATTTT. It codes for CASSGTAISNQPQHF.

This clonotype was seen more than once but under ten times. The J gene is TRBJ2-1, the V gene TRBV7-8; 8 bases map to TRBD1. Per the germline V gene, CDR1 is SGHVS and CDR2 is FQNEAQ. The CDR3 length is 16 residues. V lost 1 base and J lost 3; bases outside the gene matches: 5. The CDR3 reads CASSLVRDRNYNEQFF. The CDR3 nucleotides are TGTGCCAGCAGCTTAGTCCGGGACAGGAACTACAATGAGCAGTTCTTC.

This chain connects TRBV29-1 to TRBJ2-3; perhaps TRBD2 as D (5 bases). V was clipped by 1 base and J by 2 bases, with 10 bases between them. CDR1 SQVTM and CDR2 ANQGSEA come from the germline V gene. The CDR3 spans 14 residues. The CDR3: CSVEGRGPTDTQYF. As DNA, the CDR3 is TGCAGCGTTGAAGGACGGGGTCCCACAGATACGCAGTATTTT.

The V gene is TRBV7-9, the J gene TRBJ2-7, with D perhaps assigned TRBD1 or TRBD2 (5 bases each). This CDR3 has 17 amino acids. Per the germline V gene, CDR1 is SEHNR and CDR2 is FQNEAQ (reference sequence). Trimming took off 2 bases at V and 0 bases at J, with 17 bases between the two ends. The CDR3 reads CASSLTGRGGFSYEQYF. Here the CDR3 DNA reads TGTGCCAGCAGCTTAACTGGACGGGGCGGGTTCTCCTACGAGCAGTACTTC.

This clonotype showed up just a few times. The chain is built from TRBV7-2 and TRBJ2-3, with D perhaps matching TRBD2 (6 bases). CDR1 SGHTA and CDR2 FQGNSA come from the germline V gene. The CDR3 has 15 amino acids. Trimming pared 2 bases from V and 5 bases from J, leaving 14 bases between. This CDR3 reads CASSLSHSSVDTQYF. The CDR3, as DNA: TGTGCCAGCAGCTTATCCCATTCTAGCGTAGATACGCAGTATTTT.

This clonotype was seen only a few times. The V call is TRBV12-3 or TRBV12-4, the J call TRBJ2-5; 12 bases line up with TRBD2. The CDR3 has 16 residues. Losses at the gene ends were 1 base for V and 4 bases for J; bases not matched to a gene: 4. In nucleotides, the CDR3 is TGTGCCAGCAGTTTAGATCTAGCGGGAGGGGGAGAGACCCAGTACTTC. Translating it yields CASSLDLAGGGETQYF.